This record covers a single T cell receptor (beta chain). This clone's antigen is unknown. Base-call qualities are not available, and no considerably larger clone is one nucleotide away. TCR CDR3 regions were amplified from genomic DNA by multiplex PCR using the deep immunoSEQ assay. For each cell subset, the extracted genomic DNA was distributed evenly across all wells of several immunoSEQ 96-well plates, and each plate served as one replicate. For sorted subsets, approximately 200 ng of genomic DNA, equivalent to 30,000 or so T cell genomes, went into each replicate PCR. Purified libraries were measured with a Qubit 3.0 fluorometer, size-checked on a Bioanalyzer 2100, and measured again with the KAPA Library Quantification kit. A separate single-read 150-cycle Illumina NextSeq 550 flow cell was used to sequence each immunoSEQ 96-well plate. On the authors' methods: Because the immunoSEQ output included only junctional sequences and no quality scores, the filtering could not be the same as the filtering used for full-length reads. Sequences were annotated with PyIR, a Python wrapper for IgBLAST v1.9, and V/J genes and CDR3 were assigned using IMGT germline references. Any read was removed if the V/J assignment was weak (E-value above 1e-6), the CDR3 was missing, or the read contained stop codons, out-of-frame junctions, or ambiguous translated residues. A V3J clonotype was defined by an identical inferred V gene, J gene, and CDR3 amino acid sequence. To compute the percentage overlap between repertoires, the number of shared unique clonotypes was divided by the size of the smaller repertoire. Repertoire richness was assessed with RTK rarefaction, the Chao1 estimator, and Recon v2.1 estimates of unobserved clonotypes. Generation probabilities for all TCRbeta clonotypes obtained by the gDNA method from four donors were computed using OLGA. TCRdb re-hosts the immuneACCESS table, in-frame sequences only. Its copies lack some clones; in the studies checked, an unresolved V gene accounts for under half of them, and the cause for the rest is not known. For V, J and clone size, that table is used; D and trimming come from the DNA. This sample gives over a million clones in total; 75% to 80% of them show up just once. The top ten constitute more than 0.45% of the sample.

The CDR3, cysteine through phenylalanine, is 15 amino acids long. Just the 45-base CDR3 DNA is kept, in frame starting at base 1. The germline V gene (reference sequence) yields SEHNR for CDR1 and FQNEAQ for CDR2. V is pared back by 7 bases and J by 5 bases, with 19 bases lying between the germline termini. The sample comes from a study of shared clonotypes between healthy human individuals (TCRdb year 2020). Looking at the study overall: The cohort included a few men and a couple of women between 18 and 49 years of age. For each donor, CD4 naive and CD4 memory were each given three plates, CD8 naive was given two plates, and CD8 memory was given one plate. To estimate repertoire size and how much clonotype sharing occurs between individuals, the study deeply sequenced the blood TCR repertoires of roughly 5 healthy adults. To increase sequencing depth and limit assay-specific biases, TCR repertoire library preparation and sequencing were carried out by different laboratories using diverse techniques. Between about 0.8 and 9 billion PBMCs per donor were obtained by leukapheresis. Results the study describes overall, beyond this receptor: Estimated clonotype richness was generally larger for naive than for memory subsets. Because the study included only a small number of donors, the genetic and exposure-history diversity represented was limited. Sampling was restricted to blood, and TCR repertoires in tissues likely differ from the TCR repertoires found in blood. Clonotypes shared by all four sorted-subset donors showed higher generation probabilities than non-shared clonotypes. Approximately 5% of naive CD4, around 3.6% of naive CD8, roughly 2.4% of memory CD4, and around 0.42% of memory CD8 clonotypes were shared across several donors. Incomplete sequencing was indicated by rarefaction of sorted-subset datasets, despite the large sequencing depth. Pairwise subsampling indicated that sequencing depth was expected to affect the degree of clonotype sharing among donors.

The donors were healthy, HIV-negative adults with no recently reported acute infections or vaccinations. All donors were Caucasian adults living in Nashville, Tennessee, USA. CD4+ T cells were enriched through magnetic negative selection, after which naive cells were positively selected on CD45RA and the remaining negative fraction served as the memory subset. Blood was collected by leukapheresis, and PBMCs were isolated by Ficoll-Histopaque density gradient centrifugation and then cryopreserved in liquid nitrogen vapor phase. Analytical flow cytometry was used to check the purity and quantity of each magnetically sorted T cell population. Genomic DNA was isolated from each sorted fraction and quantified by UV absorbance on a Nanodrop 2000c.

The TCR was taken from a man aged 18-30 years in good health. Some clones in this sample may be carry-over from other donors' samples. The chain links TRBV7-9 with TRBJ2-3, with TRBD2 as a weak D call on 7 bases. Sequencing was done on a sample of memory CD4+ T cells from PBMCs. The cell subset or site label on this specimen signifies: CD45RA-negative fraction. The DNA sequence is given as TGTGCCAGCACCATTGTGGGGGGGGCGGTAGATACGCAGTATTTT. Translation gives CASTIVGGAVDTQYF.